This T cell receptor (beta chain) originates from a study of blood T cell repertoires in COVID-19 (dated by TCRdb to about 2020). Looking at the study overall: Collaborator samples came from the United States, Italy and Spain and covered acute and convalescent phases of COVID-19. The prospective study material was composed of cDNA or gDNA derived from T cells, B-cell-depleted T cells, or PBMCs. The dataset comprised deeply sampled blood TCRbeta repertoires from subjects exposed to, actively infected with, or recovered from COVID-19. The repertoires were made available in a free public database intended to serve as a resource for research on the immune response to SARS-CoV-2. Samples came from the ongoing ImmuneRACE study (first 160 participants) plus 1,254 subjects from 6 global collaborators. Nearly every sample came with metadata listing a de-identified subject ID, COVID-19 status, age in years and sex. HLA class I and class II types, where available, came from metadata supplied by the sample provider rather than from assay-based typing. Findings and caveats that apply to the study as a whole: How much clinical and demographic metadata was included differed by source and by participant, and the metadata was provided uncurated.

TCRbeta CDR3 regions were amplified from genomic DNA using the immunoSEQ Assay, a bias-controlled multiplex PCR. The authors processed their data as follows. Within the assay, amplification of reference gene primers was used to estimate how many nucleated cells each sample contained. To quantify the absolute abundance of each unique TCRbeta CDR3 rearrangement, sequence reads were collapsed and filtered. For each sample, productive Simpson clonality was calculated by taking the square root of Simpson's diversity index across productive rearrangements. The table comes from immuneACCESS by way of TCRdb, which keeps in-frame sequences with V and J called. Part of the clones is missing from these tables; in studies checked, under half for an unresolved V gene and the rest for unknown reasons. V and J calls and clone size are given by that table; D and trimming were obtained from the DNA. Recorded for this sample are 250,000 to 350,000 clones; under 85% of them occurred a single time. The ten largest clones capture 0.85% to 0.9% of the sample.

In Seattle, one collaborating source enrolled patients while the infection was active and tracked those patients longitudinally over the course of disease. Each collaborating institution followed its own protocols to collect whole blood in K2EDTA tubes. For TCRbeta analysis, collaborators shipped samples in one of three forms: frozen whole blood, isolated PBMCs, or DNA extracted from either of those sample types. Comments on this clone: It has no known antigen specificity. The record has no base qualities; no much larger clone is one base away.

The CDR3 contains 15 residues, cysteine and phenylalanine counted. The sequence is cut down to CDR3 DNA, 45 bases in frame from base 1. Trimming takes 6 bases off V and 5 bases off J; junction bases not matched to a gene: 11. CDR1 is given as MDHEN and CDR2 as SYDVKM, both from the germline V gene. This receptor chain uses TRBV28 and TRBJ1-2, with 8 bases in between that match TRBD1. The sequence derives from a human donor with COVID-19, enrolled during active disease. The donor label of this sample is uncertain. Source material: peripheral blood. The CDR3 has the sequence CASRMMDRASYGYTF. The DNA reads TGTGCCAGCAGGATGATGGACAGGGCAAGTTATGGCTACACCTTC.